The clone carrying this TCR beta chain was detected ten times or more. Its antigen is currently unknown. These data are taken from a study of T-cell reconstitution after alpha-beta-depleted transplantation in children. General study results and limits: At one year after transplant, newly produced T cells mostly accounted for T-cell counts and diversity. Surviving recipient cells, namely T cells and thymic progenitors, were the source of high day-60 TCRbeta diversity in some patients. Several hundred expanded graft clones reportedly were the source of alpha-beta T cells about two months after transplant.

The CDR3 contains 16 residues. The germline gives CDR1 SGHRS, CDR2 YFSETQ. V lost 4 bases to trimming and J lost 1 base; unmatched junction nucleotides: 8. Unique molecular identifiers were incorporated when the TCRbeta library was constructed. MiXCR, run by TCRdb on the PCR reads, gives a single entry per CDR3 protein. Of 440,000 or so distinct CDR3 sequences listed, around two fifths were seen once; the top ten hold 27%. This rearrangement joins TRBV5-1 to TRBJ1-1; 9 nucleotides agree with TRBD1. This clonotype was sampled from a girl aged 2 to 10 with aplastic anemia, due to receive a stem cell transplant. Sequencing used PBMCs, obtained before TCRalphabeta/CD19-depleted stem cell transplant. The CDR3 sequence: CASSPREQGANTEAFF. CDR3 nucleotide sequence: TGCGCCAGCAGCCCCCGAGAACAGGGGGCGAACACTGAAGCTTTCTTT.